This TCR beta chain was sequenced in a study of T cells in Graves' hyperthyroidism and ophthalmopathy. This clonotype occurred many times. What it recognizes is unknown. The CDR3 regions of TCR beta were amplified from RNA transcripts. TCR CDR3 regions were first amplified by RT-PCR with HTBI primers. TCRdb processed the multiplex PCR reads anew with MiXCR; each CDR3 protein has one entry. Of almost 600,000 distinct CDR3 sequences in the sample, 46% were seen once. Points from the study as a whole: Blood also showed most of the thyroid clonotypes that were expanded above 0.001. Ophthalmopathy was distinguished from stable hyperthyroidism by 13 V-J signatures.

The germline V gene encodes CDR1 ENHRY and CDR2 SYGVKD. V lost 4 bases and J 8 bases, leaving 9 bases between the germline ends. The CDR3 is 12 amino acids. The V call is TRBV10-3, the J call TRBJ2-1; weak D call: TRBD1 (5 bases). The specimen sequenced was peripheral blood or thyroid tissue (not recorded which). This sequence originates from a young woman with Graves' hyperthyroidism. CDR3 nucleotide sequence: TGTGCCATCAGTGCAGGGATCGATGAGCAGTTCTTC. Translated: CAISAGIDEQFF.